Following are 28 T cell receptor beta chains from one sample sequenced in a study of cytomegalovirus exposure and HLA in healthy donors. The PCR ran on 60 Vbeta and 13 Jbeta primers. Using immunoSEQ multiplex PCR, the repertoire was profiled, and TCRdb retains in-frame clones only, with some absent. Found here are around 150,000 clones, roughly 82% of them singletons; the top ten hold 4.5% to 6%. The sample comprised PBMCs. Receptor source: a man younger than 40 in good health and CMV-seropositive.

The genes are TRBV30 and TRBJ2-3; TRBD2 agrees at 10 bases. Germline CDR1 GTSNPN, CDR2 SVGIG (reference sequence). With V trimmed by 1 base and J by 11 bases, 0 bases remained unmatched. This CDR3 comprises 11 residues. CDR3 region: CAWSERGGQYF. The DNA for the CDR3 is TGTGCCTGGAGTGAGCGGGGGGGGCAGTATTTT.

This sequence joins TRBV6-1 and TRBJ2-1; 7 bases map to TRBD1. The J segment lost 2 bases and the V segment lost 2 bases, leaving 3 bases of the junction unmatched. From germline, CDR1 is MNHNS and CDR2 SASEGT. The CDR3 totals 15 residues. The CDR3 region has the DNA TGTGCCAGCAGTGAATTTGACAGGGCCTACAATGAGCAGTTCTTC. Protein product: CASSEFDRAYNEQFF.

V and J are TRBV5-1 and TRBJ1-2; D not resolved. Trimming pared 5 bases from V and 2 bases from J, leaving 7 bases between. In germline, CDR1 is SGHRS, CDR2 YFSETQ. This CDR3 is built from 12 residues. The CDR3 nucleotides are TGCGCCAGCAGTGGAGAGAACTATGGCTACACCTTC. It encodes CASSGENYGYTF.

V is TRBV6-5 and J is TRBJ1-2; 8 positions agree with TRBD1. Per the germline V gene, CDR1 is MNHEY and CDR2 is SVGAGI. Trimming at V came to 2 bases and at J to 8 bases, leaving 10 bases not matched to a gene. There are 15 residues in the CDR3. The CDR3 DNA sequence: TGTGCCAGCAGTTACGTGGCAGGGGGCTCGGGCGGCTACACCTTC. Its translation is CASSYVAGGSGGYTF.

The chain is built from TRBV28 and TRBJ2-7, with D perhaps matching TRBD2 (7 bases). Germline-derived CDR1 and CDR2 are MDHEN and SYDVKM. V lost 6 bases, J lost 4 bases, and 19 bases lay in between. The CDR3 is made up of 15 amino acids. The CDR3 bases are TGTGCCAGCAGAAATACAGGGAGGGGGGGGTACGAGCAGTACTTC. Translated, it gives CASRNTGRGGYEQYF.

The rearrangement links TRBV5-4 to TRBJ2-6; D may be TRBD2 (6 bases). V was trimmed by 6 bases and J by 1 base, leaving 20 bases between them. CDR1 and CDR2 from the germline V gene are SGHNT and YYREEE (reference sequence). This CDR3 contains 18 residues. The CDR3 sequence is CASTPGDFGKSGANVLTF. The CDR3 region has the DNA TGTGCCAGCACCCCCGGGGACTTCGGAAAGTCTGGGGCCAACGTCCTGACTTTC.

As DNA, the CDR3 is TGTGCCAGCTATAGCGGGGCTTCCTACGAGCAGTACTTC. As protein: CASYSGASYEQYF. The chain joins TRBV6-5 to TRBJ2-7, with 8 bases identical to TRBD2. Germline V gene data show CDR1 as MNHEY and CDR2 as SVGAGI. The ends lost 8 bases at V and 1 base at J; junction bases unmatched: 4. The CDR3 totals 13 residues.

On this clone: This sample includes further DNA sequences coding for the same CDR3. This rearrangement joins TRBV27 to TRBJ2-7, with 7 bases matching TRBD1. Trimming took 5 bases from V and 0 from J; bases not matched to a gene: 1. The CDR3 consists of 13 residues. Per the germline V gene, CDR1 is MNHEY and CDR2 is SMNVEV (reference sequence). CDR3 in amino acids: CASSRDSSYEQYF. The CDR3 DNA is TGTGCCAGCAGTCGGGACAGCTCCTACGAGCAGTACTTC.

The chain recombines TRBV9 with TRBJ1-1, with a tentative D call TRBD1 (6 bases). In germline, CDR1 is SGDLS, CDR2 YYNGEE. The V end lost 3 bases, the J end lost 8 bases, and 17 bases lay between the germline ends. The CDR3 is 14 amino acids. Here the CDR3 DNA reads TGTGCCAGCAGCGCCTCGACAGGTATGACCGAAGCTTTCTTT. It codes for CASSASTGMTEAFF.

This clone showed up just once. The sample carries other DNA sequences with the same CDR3. The J gene is TRBJ1-2, the V gene TRBV5-1; 9 bases are shared with TRBD1. The CDR3 extends over 14 amino acids. Germline V gene sequence: CDR1 SGHRS, CDR2 YFSETQ. The V segment lost 4 bases and the J segment 3 bases; nucleotides outside the gene matches: 4. CDR3 protein: CASSPRTGDYGYTF. In DNA, the CDR3 is TGCGCCAGCAGCCCACGGACAGGGGACTATGGCTACACCTTC.

The J gene is TRBJ2-7, the V gene TRBV11-2; TRBD1 aligns across 9 bases. The CDR3 is made up of 14 amino acids. Germline assignment: CDR1 SGHAT and CDR2 FQNNGV. With 5 bases clipped from V and 5 bases from J, the junction kept 7 bases outside the gene matches. CDR3 in amino acids: CASSATGQGNEQYF. CDR3 coding DNA: TGTGCCAGCAGCGCTACGGGACAGGGCAACGAGCAGTACTTC.

This chain connects TRBV7-9 to TRBJ1-1, with 9 positions matching TRBD1. Germline values: CDR1 SEHNR, CDR2 FQNEAQ (reference sequence). This CDR3 has 16 residues. V trimming: 4 bases; J trimming: 2 bases; junction bases outside the gene matches: 8. DNA for the CDR3: TGTGCCAGCAGCTGGCACAGGGGGCAAGCCAACACTGAAGCTTTCTTT. The encoded protein is CASSWHRGQANTEAFF.

The chain combines TRBV28 with TRBJ2-2; TRBD2 is a possible D gene (5 bases). The V end lost 0 bases, the J end lost 0 bases, and 8 bases lay between the germline ends. CDR1 is MDHEN, CDR2 SYDVKM, per germline. The CDR3 has 16 amino acids. Here the CDR3 reads CASSLWDSPNTGELFF. The CDR3 DNA reads TGTGCCAGCAGTTTATGGGACTCTCCGAACACCGGGGAGCTGTTTTTT.

This chain links TRBV2 with TRBJ2-7, with 7 bases lining up with TRBD2. This CDR3 spans 18 amino acids. V dropped 3 bases and J dropped 2; count of bases not matched to a gene: 16. The germline CDR1 and CDR2 sequences are SNHLY and FYNNEI. The CDR3 DNA is TGTGCCAGCAGTGATACTGGAGGTGCGGGAGCCATCGCCTACGAGCAGTACTTC. Translated: CASSDTGGAGAIAYEQYF.

V and J are TRBV6-5 and TRBJ2-5, with D uncertain. The J call may be faulty, since TRBJ2-7 better matches the DNA end. This CDR3 has 12 amino acids. Germline loops: CDR1 MNHEY, CDR2 SVGAGI. Here the CDR3 reads CASRDHSYEQYF. CDR3 coding DNA: TGTGCCAGCAGAGATCACTCCTACGAGCAGTACTTC.

V usage is TRBV6-1 and J usage is TRBJ2-1; 7 bases match TRBD2. V gave up 4 bases and J gave up 6 bases; unmatched junction bases: 6. CDR1 and CDR2 from the germline V gene are MNHNS and SASEGT. This CDR3 is built from 14 residues. This chain's CDR3 is CASSASGLLNEQFF. CDR3 in DNA: TGTGCCAGCAGTGCTAGCGGCCTCCTCAATGAGCAGTTCTTC.

The V gene is TRBV2, the J gene TRBJ2-7; D is possibly TRBD1 (5 bases). V was cut by 7 bases and J by 4 bases, with 8 bases left in between. Germline loops: CDR1 SNHLY, CDR2 FYNNEI. The length of the CDR3 is 11 residues. CDR3 amino acids: CASIQGYEQYF. CDR3 in DNA: TGTGCCAGCATCCAGGGTTACGAGCAGTACTTC.

The chain joins TRBV9 to TRBJ2-2; maybe TRBD1 (6 bases). This CDR3 is 14 amino acids long. The germline V gene encodes CDR1 SGDLS and CDR2 YYNGEE. Trimming pared 3 bases from V and 7 bases from J, leaving 13 bases between. The CDR3 bases are TGTGCCAGCAGCGGTACAGGGACGGACGGGGAGCTGTTTTTT. The encoded protein is CASSGTGTDGELFF. Filled out from reference TRBV9 and TRBJ2-2, the complete variable domain reads DSGVTQTPKHLITATGQRVTLRCSPRSGDLSVYWYQQSLDQGLQFLIQYYNGEERAKGNILERFSAQQFPDLHSELNLSSLELGDSALYFCASSGTGTDGELFFGEGSRLTVL.

The chain couples TRBV5-5 to TRBJ2-2; D is perhaps TRBD1 (6 bases). V lost 7 bases, J lost 5 bases, and 12 bases lay in between. The CDR3 runs to 13 residues. CDR1 and CDR2 (germline): SGHKS, YYEKEE (reference sequence). This CDR3 is CASQGWLTGELFF. CDR3 DNA: TGTGCCAGCCAGGGGTGGTTAACCGGGGAGCTGTTTTTT.

The V gene is TRBV28, the J gene TRBJ2-7; D perhaps matches TRBD1 (6 bases). CDR3 size: 15 residues. CDR1 and CDR2 from the germline V gene are MDHEN and SYDVKM. Trimming left V 1 base short and J 2 bases short, with 12 bases between. CDR3 in DNA: TGTGCCAGCAGTTTATCAGGGGACCCTACCTACGAGCAGTACTTC. Amino acids: CASSLSGDPTYEQYF.

This clone was found a few times. This chain joins TRBV2 and TRBJ1-2; TRBD1 is a possible D gene (5 bases). CDR1 and CDR2 from the germline V gene are SNHLY and FYNNEI. V lost 5 bases and J lost 3, with 7 bases in between. This CDR3 comprises 12 residues. The CDR3 DNA follows: TGTGCCAGCAGTCAGGGCGACTATGGCTACACCTTC. The encoded protein is CASSQGDYGYTF.

The J gene is TRBJ2-7, the V gene TRBV7-9; 8 bases align to TRBD1. Germline CDR1 is SEHNR and CDR2 is FQNEAQ (reference sequence). J was trimmed by 5 bases and V by 5 bases; bases with no gene match: 8. The CDR3 spans 14 residues. CDR3 sequence reads: CASSLLDRAHEQYF. CDR3 in DNA: TGTGCCAGCAGCCTACTGGACAGGGCCCACGAGCAGTACTTC.

The chain recombines TRBV9 with TRBJ2-7, with a possible D match to TRBD1 (5 bases). The CDR3 extends over 15 amino acids. Deletions cut 2 bases from V and 4 bases from J, with 16 bases between. From germline, CDR1 is SGDLS and CDR2 YYNGEE. CDR3 in DNA: TGTGCCAGCAGCGTCGGGCAGGGTGAGGAGTACGAGCAGTACTTC. Translating it yields CASSVGQGEEYEQYF.

J is TRBJ2-1 and V is TRBV10-3; tentatively, D is TRBD2 (5 bases). V was pared by 10 bases and J by 4 bases, with 11 bases between. Germline V gives CDR1 ENHRY, CDR2 SYGVKD. This CDR3 spans 12 amino acids. The CDR3 loop reads CATEDSYNEQFF. CDR3 nucleotides: TGTGCCACGGAGGACTCGTACAATGAGCAGTTCTTC.

The rearrangement links TRBV20-1 to TRBJ1-4; D is possibly TRBD1 (6 bases). This CDR3 region has 11 residues. V lost 6 bases to trimming and J lost 13 bases, with 15 bases between them. The germline gives CDR1 DFQATT, CDR2 SNEGSKA (reference sequence). CDR3 sequence reads: CSAQITGSLFF. CDR3 nucleotides: TGCAGTGCCCAAATCACAGGGTCACTGTTTTTT.

The J gene is TRBJ1-1, the V gene TRBV4-1; TRBD1 matches at 11 bases. The CDR3 runs 16 residues. The V segment lost 1 base and the J segment 5 bases; nucleotides outside the gene matches: 6. Germline CDR1 and CDR2: MGHRA and YSYEKL. Here the CDR3 reads CASSQGPRDRGTEAFF. The CDR3, as DNA: TGCGCCAGCAGCCAAGGACCTAGGGACAGGGGGACTGAAGCTTTCTTT.

The chain employs TRBV30 and TRBJ2-2; D call uncertain. Germline values: CDR1 GTSNPN, CDR2 SVGIG (reference sequence). The CDR3 is 11 residues long. The V and J ends lost 4 bases and 7 bases respectively, with 7 bases between them. The CDR3 is CAWNRNGELFF. Here the CDR3 DNA reads TGTGCCTGGAATCGTAACGGGGAGCTGTTTTTT.

This clone was counted a few times. The chain couples TRBV30 to TRBJ1-5; 9 positions match TRBD1. CDR3 length equals 15 residues. The V gene's germline CDR1 is GTSNPN and CDR2 SVGIG (reference sequence). V shed 2 bases, J shed 4 bases, and the junction held 6 bases outside the gene matches. CDR3 nucleotide sequence: TGTGCCTGGAGTTCCGGGACAGGGAGGAATCAGCCCCAGCATTTT. Translation: CAWSSGTGRNQPQHF.